A selection of T cell receptor beta chains follows, all from one sample in a study of CD4 T cells in relation to SARS-CoV-2 and coronaviruses. What these receptors recognize is not known. Sequenced by immunoSEQ multiplex PCR; TCRdb stores in-frame clones only, minus some. The repertoire includes fewer than 20,000 clones, almost 75% of them detected once, and over 20% sits in the top ten. The material sequenced was CD4+ T cells from PBMCs, cultured in vitro. These receptors all come from a human donor in good health. The CDR3 runs from the conserved cysteine through the conserved F or W. Clone sizes are given selectively: once, few, many, or a class where the clone is expanded.

TRBV5-6,.,CASSLRRGYTF
TRBV7-9,.,CASSLSSRDSPLHF
TRBV9,.,CASSVMQDRSGYTF
TRBV20-1,.,CSAARPGEAFF
TRBV2,.,CASRYRTEAYEQYF
TRBV4-2,.,CASSQEWDRSNYGYTF
TRBV9,.,CASSPPSGGGDTQYF
TRBV9,.,CASSPRDYSTDTQYF
TRBV2,.,CASSEGFQGIYEQYF
TRBV4-1,once,CASSQDIPRGGRSDTQYF
TRBV7-2,.,CASSSSSGTSDYF
TRBV11-3,few,CASSVRGAGYNEQFF
TRBV6-2/TRBV6-3,.,CASSWVATGDEQYF
TRBV19,few,CASQVGGDRTEAFF
TRBV30,.,CACSTGTGGLPDTQYF
TRBV3-1/TRBV3-2,once,CASSPGTGGQPQHF
TRBV4-1,.,CASSRWAGPGTSAQETQYF
TRBV18,.,CASSAGTGNQPQHF
TRBV10-1,.,CASNSRGCVQYF
TRBV6-6,few,CASRKPTGQGDNEQFF